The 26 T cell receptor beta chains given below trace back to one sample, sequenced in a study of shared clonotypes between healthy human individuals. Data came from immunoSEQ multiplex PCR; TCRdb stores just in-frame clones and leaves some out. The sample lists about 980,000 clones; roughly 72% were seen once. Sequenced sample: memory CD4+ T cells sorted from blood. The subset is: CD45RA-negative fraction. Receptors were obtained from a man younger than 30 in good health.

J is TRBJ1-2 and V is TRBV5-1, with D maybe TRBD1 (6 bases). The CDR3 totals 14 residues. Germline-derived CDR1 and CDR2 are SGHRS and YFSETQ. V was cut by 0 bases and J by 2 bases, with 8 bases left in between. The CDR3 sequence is CASSLGDNNYGYTF. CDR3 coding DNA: TGCGCCAGCAGCTTGGGGGACAACAACTATGGCTACACCTTC.

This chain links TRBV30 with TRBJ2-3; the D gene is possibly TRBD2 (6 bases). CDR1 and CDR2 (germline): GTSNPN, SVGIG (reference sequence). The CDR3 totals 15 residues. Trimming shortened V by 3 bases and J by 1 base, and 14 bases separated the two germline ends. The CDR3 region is CAWSGGAGGTDTQYF. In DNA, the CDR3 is TGTGCCTGGAGCGGGGGAGCGGGCGGCACAGATACGCAGTATTTT.

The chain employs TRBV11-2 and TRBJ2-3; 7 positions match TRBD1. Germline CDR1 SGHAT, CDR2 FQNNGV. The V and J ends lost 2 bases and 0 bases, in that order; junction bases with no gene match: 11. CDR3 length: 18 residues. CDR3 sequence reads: CASSLMGSTGASTDTQYF. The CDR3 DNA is TGTGCCAGCAGCTTAATGGGATCCACAGGGGCTAGCACAGATACGCAGTATTTT.

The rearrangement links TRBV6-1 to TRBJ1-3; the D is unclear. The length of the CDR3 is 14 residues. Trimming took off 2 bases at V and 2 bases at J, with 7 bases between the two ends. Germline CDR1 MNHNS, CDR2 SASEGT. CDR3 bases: TGTGCCAGCAGTGAAATGTTCACTGGAAACACCATATATTTT. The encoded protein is CASSEMFTGNTIYF.

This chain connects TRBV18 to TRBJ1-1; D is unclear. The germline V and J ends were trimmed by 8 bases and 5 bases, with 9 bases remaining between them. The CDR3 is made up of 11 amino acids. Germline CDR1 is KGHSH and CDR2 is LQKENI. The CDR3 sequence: CASARVTEAFF. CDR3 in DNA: TGTGCCAGCGCGAGGGTGACTGAAGCTTTCTTT. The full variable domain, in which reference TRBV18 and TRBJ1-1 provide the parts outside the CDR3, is NAGVMQNPRHLVRRRGQEARLRCSPMKGHSHVYWYRQLPEEGLKFMVYLQKENIIDESGMPKERFSAEFPKEGPSILRIQQVVRGDSAAYFCASARVTEAFFGQGTRLTVV.

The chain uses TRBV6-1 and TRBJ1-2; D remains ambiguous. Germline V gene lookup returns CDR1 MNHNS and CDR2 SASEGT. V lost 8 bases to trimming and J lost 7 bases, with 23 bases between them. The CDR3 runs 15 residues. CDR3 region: CASRAVSVGVSGYTF. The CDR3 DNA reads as TGTGCCAGCCGAGCAGTCTCCGTGGGCGTAAGTGGCTACACCTTC.

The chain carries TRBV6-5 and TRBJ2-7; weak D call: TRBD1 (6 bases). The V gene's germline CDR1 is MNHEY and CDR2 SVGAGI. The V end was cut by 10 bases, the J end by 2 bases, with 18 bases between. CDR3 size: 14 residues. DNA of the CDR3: TGTGCCATTCGCCTTTCTCCAGGGGCCTACGAGCAGTACTTC. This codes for CAIRLSPGAYEQYF.

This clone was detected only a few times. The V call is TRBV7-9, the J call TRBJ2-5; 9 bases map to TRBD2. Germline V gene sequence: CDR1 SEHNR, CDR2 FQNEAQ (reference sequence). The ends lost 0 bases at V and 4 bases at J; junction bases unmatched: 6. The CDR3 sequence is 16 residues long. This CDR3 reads CASSLASAGGRETQYF. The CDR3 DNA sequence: TGTGCCAGCAGCTTAGCGTCGGCGGGGGGGAGAGAGACCCAGTACTTC.

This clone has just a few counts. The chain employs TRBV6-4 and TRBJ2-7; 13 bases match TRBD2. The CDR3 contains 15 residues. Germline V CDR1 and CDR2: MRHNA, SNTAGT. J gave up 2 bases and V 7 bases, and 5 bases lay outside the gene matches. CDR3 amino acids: CASKGLAGDPYEQYF. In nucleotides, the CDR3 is TGTGCCAGCAAAGGACTAGCGGGAGATCCCTACGAGCAGTACTTC.

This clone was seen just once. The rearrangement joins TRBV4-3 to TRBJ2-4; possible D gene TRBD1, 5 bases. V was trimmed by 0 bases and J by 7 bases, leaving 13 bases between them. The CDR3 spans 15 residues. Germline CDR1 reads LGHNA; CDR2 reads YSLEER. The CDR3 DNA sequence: TGCGCCAGCAGCCAAGAGGGCAGGGTAGACAACATTCAGTACTTC. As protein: CASSQEGRVDNIQYF.

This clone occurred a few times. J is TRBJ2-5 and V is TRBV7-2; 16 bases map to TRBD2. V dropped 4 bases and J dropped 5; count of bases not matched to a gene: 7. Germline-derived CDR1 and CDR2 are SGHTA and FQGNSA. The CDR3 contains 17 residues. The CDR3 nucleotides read TGTGCCAGCAGCTCCGGGACTAGCGGGAGGGGGAGGGAGACCCAGTACTTC. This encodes CASSSGTSGRGRETQYF.

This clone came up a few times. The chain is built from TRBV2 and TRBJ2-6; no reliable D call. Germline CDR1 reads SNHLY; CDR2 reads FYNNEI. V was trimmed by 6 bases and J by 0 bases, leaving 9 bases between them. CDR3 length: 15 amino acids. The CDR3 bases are TGTGCCAGCAGAAGCTGGGGCTCTGGGGCCAACGTCCTGACTTTC. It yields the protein CASRSWGSGANVLTF.

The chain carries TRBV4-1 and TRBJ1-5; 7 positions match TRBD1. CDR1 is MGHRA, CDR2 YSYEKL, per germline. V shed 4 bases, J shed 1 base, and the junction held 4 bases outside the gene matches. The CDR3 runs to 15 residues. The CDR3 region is CASSLDRASNQPQHF. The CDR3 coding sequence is TGCGCCAGCAGCCTCGACAGGGCGAGCAATCAGCCCCAGCATTTT.

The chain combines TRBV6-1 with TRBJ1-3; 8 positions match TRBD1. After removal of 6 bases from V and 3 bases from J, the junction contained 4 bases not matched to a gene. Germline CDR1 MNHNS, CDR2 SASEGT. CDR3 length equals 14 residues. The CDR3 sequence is CASRGQGHGNTIYF. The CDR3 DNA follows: TGTGCCAGCAGAGGACAGGGTCATGGAAACACCATATATTTT.

The CDR3 DNA follows: TGTGCCTGGAGGCTATCCGGGACAGGGCGCTACGAGCAGTACTTC. This encodes CAWRLSGTGRYEQYF. This chain joins TRBV30 and TRBJ2-7; 9 bases fit TRBD1. CDR3 length equals 15 residues. The V gene's germline CDR1 is GTSNPN and CDR2 SVGIG (reference sequence). Trimming at V came to 3 bases and at J to 3 bases, leaving 9 bases not matched to a gene.

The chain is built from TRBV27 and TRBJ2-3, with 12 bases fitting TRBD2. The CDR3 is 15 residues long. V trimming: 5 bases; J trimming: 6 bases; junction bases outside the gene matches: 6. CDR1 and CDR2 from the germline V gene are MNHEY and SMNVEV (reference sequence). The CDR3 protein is CASSNGLAGRDTQYF. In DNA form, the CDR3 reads TGTGCCAGCAGTAACGGACTAGCGGGGAGGGATACGCAGTATTTT.

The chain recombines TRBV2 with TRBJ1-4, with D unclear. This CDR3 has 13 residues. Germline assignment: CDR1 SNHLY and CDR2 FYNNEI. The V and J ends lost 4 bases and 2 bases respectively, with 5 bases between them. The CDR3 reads CASSGSTNEKLFF. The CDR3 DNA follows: TGTGCCAGCAGTGGATCGACTAATGAAAAACTGTTTTTT.

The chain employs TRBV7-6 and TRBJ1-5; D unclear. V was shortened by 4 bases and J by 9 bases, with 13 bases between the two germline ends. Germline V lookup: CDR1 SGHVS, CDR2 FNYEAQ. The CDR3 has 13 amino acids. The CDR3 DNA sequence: TGTGCCAGCAGCTCTACCCGGGGAGGGCCCCAGCATTTT. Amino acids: CASSSTRGGPQHF.

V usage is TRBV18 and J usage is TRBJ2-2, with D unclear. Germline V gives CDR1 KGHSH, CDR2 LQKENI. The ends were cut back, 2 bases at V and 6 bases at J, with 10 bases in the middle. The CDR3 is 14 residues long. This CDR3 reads CASSPKKSPGELFF. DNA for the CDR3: TGTGCCAGCTCACCAAAAAAGAGCCCCGGGGAGCTGTTTTTT.

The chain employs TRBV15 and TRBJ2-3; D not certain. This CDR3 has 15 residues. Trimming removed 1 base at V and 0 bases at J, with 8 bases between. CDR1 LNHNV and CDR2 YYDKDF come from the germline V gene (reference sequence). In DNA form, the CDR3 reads TGTGCCACCAGCAGAGGGGTACTTAGCACAGATACGCAGTATTTT. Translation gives CATSRGVLSTDTQYF.

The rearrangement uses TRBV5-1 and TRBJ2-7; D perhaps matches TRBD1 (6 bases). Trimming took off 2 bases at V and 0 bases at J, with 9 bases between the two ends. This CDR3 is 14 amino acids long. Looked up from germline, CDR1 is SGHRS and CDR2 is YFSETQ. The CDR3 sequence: CASSLRTASYEQYF. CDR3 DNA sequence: TGCGCCAGCAGCTTACGGACAGCCTCCTACGAGCAGTACTTC.

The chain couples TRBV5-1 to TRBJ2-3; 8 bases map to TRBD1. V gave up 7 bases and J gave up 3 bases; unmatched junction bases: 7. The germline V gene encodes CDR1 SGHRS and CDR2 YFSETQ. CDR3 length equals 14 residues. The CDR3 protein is CASESTGGTDTQYF. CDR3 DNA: TGCGCCAGCGAGTCCACAGGGGGTACAGATACGCAGTATTTT.

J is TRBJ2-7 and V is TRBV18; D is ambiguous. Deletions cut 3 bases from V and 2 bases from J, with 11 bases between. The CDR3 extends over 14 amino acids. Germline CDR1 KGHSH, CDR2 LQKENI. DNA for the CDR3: TGTGCCAGCTCACCTAACAGCCTAACCTACGAGCAGTACTTC. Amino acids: CASSPNSLTYEQYF.

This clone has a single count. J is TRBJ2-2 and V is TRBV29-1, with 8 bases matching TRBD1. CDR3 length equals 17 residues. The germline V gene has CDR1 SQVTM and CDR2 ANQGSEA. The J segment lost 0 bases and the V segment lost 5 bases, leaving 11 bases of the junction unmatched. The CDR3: CSVSRVVTGANTGELFF. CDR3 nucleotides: TGCAGCGTTTCACGTGTCGTGACAGGGGCGAACACCGGGGAGCTGTTTTTT.

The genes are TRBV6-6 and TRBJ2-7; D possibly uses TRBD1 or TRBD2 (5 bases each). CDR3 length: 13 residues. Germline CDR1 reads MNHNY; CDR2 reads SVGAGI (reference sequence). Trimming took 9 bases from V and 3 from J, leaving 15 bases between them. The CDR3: CASLQTEGYEQYF. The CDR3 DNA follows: TGTGCCAGTCTACAGACAGAGGGCTACGAGCAGTACTTC.

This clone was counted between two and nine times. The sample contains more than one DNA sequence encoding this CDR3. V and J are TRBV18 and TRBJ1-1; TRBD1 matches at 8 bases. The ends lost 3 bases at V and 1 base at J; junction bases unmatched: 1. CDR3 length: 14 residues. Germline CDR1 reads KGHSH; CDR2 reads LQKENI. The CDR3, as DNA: TGTGCCAGCTCACCGGGGACAGGGAACACTGAAGCTTTCTTT. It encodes CASSPGTGNTEAFF.